The T cell receptor beta chain described here comes from a study of OX40 agonist ivuxolimab in advanced cancers. Germline CDR1 reads SNHLY; CDR2 reads FYNNEI. V lost 3 bases, J lost 2 bases, and 7 bases lay in between. This CDR3 region has 13 residues. With regard to this clone: The antigen remains unidentified.

Method: immunoSEQ multiplex PCR; TCRdb's copy keeps in-frame clones and lacks some. The table has 65,000 to 95,000 clones, around 92% seen once; the top ten hold around 0.53%. Overall study results and limits: A proportion of nonresponders additionally exhibited low normalized T-cell clonal expansion. CD4+ and CD8+ T cells in blood underwent clonal expansion by week 6 at 0.1 to 3.0 mg/kg.

Blood specimens came from baseline, cycle 4 day 1, and cycle 7 day 1. The source is an adult with an advanced solid tumor such as melanoma, head and neck, liver or kidney cancer. This chain joins TRBV2 and TRBJ1-2; D call uncertain. The sequencing used CD4+ or CD8+ T cells sorted from blood, collected in a trial of the OX40 agonist ivuxolimab. The CDR3 region has the DNA TGTGCCAGCAGTGATGGCCTGAACTATGGCTACACCTTC. It yields the protein CASSDGLNYGYTF.